Listed below are T cell receptor beta chains from one sample, sequenced in a study of shared clonotypes between healthy human individuals. Here immunoSEQ multiplex PCR was the method, and the copy in TCRdb shows in-frame clones only, minus some. This table holds 2 million to 2.5 million clones, 85% to 95% found once. The sequenced sample was naive CD4+ T cells from PBMCs. Receptors were obtained from a man aged 18 to 35 in good health. Some clones in this sample may be carry-over from other donors' samples. Each CDR3 is given with its conserved first and last residue. D genes are given only for firm matches.

v_call	j_call	d_call	cdr3_aa
TRBV2	TRBJ2-7	-	CATRPAGRTYEQYF
TRBV5-1	TRBJ1-1	-	CASSLDNLGAEAFF
TRBV2	TRBJ2-7	-	CASRIALNSYEQYF
TRBV6-5	TRBJ1-6	-	CASSYSILLPLHF
TRBV15	TRBJ2-6	-	CATSRPSGANVLTF
TRBV4-3	TRBJ1-1	-	CASSQGGGKNTEAFF
TRBV6-1	TRBJ1-3	-	CASSATQVYSGNTIYF
TRBV28	TRBJ2-7	-	CASSSGTPTPYEQYF
TRBV30	TRBJ2-7	-	CAWSVYGGEQYF
TRBV2	TRBJ2-5	-	CASRTGRETQYF
TRBV7-9	TRBJ2-7	TRBD2	CASSSGRAREQYF
TRBV29-1	TRBJ1-1	-	CSVSRLNTEAFF
TRBV5-1	TRBJ1-3	-	CASTPGVGNTIYF
TRBV18	TRBJ1-1	-	CASSRTFGDTEAFF